Listed below are T cell receptor beta chains from one sample, sequenced in a study of cytomegalovirus exposure and HLA in healthy donors. This table comes from immunoSEQ multiplex PCR, and its TCRdb copy is limited to in-frame clones, with some not included. The repertoire has about 180,000 clones, roughly 80% of them found once; the top ten carry around 5.7%. Sequenced: PBMCs. The receptors originated from a middle-aged man in good health and CMV-seronegative. Both conserved end residues are part of each CDR3. A D gene is named only where the DNA matches it firmly. Size is omitted from some rows. Given values are once, few, many or a class for expanded clones.

TRBJ2-5 TRBV9 NA TRBD1 CASSARQGRETQYF TGTGCCAGCAGCGCTCGACAGGGCCGGGAGACCCAGTACTTC
TRBJ2-3 TRBV2 few NA CASSDQSTDTQYF TGTGCCAGCAGCGATCAGAGCACAGATACGCAGTATTTT
TRBJ1-4 TRBV7-2 NA TRBD1 CASSPQKGAGEKLFF TGTGCCAGCAGCCCTCAAAAGGGGGCGGGAGAAAAACTGTTTTTT
TRBJ2-2 TRBV10-1 NA NA CASSRRGGSGELFF TGCGCCAGCAGTCGGAGGGGTGGTAGCGGGGAGCTGTTTTTT
TRBJ2-1 TRBV9 NA TRBD2 CASSVELAGAEQFF TGTGCCAGCAGCGTAGAACTAGCGGGGGCTGAGCAGTTCTTC
TRBJ2-3 TRBV5-4 few TRBD2 CASSLRLAGGSSTDTQYF TGTGCCAGCAGCCTAAGACTAGCGGGAGGATCTAGCACAGATACGCAGTATTTT
TRBJ2-3 TRBV5-6 NA NA CATPSGEFADTQYF TGTGCCACTCCCTCAGGGGAATTCGCAGATACGCAGTATTTT
TRBJ2-5 TRBV7-2 NA TRBD2 CASSLPLGGGAVETQYF TGTGCCAGCAGCCTACCGCTGGGCGGGGGGGCAGTAGAGACCCAGTACTTC
TRBJ1-6 TRBV19 NA NA CASKTGRTDNSPLHF TGTGCCAGTAAGACCGGACGGACTGATAATTCACCCCTCCACTTT
TRBJ1-1 TRBV18 once NA CASSPRAGVNTEAFF TGTGCCAGCTCACCACGTGCGGGGGTGAACACTGAAGCTTTCTTT
TRBJ1-2 TRBV27 NA NA CASSPDRLSDYGYTF TGTGCCAGCAGTCCCGACAGGTTGAGCGACTATGGCTACACCTTC
TRBJ2-7 TRBV27 NA TRBD2 CASSPGLSYEQYF TGTGCCAGCAGTCCGGGACTAAGCTACGAGCAGTACTTC
TRBJ2-2 TRBV29-1 NA TRBD1 CSVRQGAMDTGELFF TGCAGCGTTCGACAGGGGGCAATGGACACCGGGGAGCTGTTTTTT
TRBJ2-5 TRBV7-2 NA TRBD2 CASSEISGVSETQYF TGTGCCAGCAGCGAAATAAGCGGGGTGTCCGAGACCCAGTACTTC
TRBJ2-5 TRBV27 NA NA CASSTGRGGEETQYF TGTGCCAGCAGCACTGGTAGAGGGGGAGAAGAGACCCAGTACTTC
TRBJ2-7 TRBV5-1 NA NA CASSLAIGTPTYEQYF TGCGCCAGCAGCTTGGCCATCGGGACACCGACCTACGAGCAGTACTTC
TRBJ2-7 TRBV18 few NA CASSPSNGYEQYF TGTGCCAGCTCACCAAGCAACGGCTACGAGCAGTACTTC
TRBJ1-6 TRBV7-2 once NA CASSEQGLHNSPLHF TGTGCCAGCAGCGAACAGGGTTTGCATAATTCACCCCTCCACTTT
TRBJ1-3 TRBV12-5 NA NA CASGFEVSGNTIYF TGTGCTAGTGGTTTTGAGGTCTCTGGAAACACCATATATTTT
TRBJ2-7 TRBV6-6 NA TRBD1 CASSSLRGYEQYF TGTGCCAGCAGTTCCCTCAGGGGGTACGAGCAGTACTTC
TRBJ2-1 TRBV5-4 NA TRBD2 CASSAGTSGYNEQFF TGTGCCAGCAGCGCCGGGACTAGCGGGTACAATGAGCAGTTCTTC
TRBJ1-2 TRBV4-3 NA TRBD1 CASSQAPGQLTLNYGYTF TGCGCCAGCAGCCAAGCTCCGGGACAGCTCACCCTTAACTATGGCTACACCTTC
TRBJ1-6 TRBV12-5 NA NA CASGVISGVGSYNSPLHF TGTGCTAGTGGTGTAATTTCGGGAGTAGGCTCCTATAATTCACCCCTCCACTTT
TRBJ1-2 TRBV7-2 NA NA CASSSYYGYTF TGTGCCAGCAGCTCTTACTATGGCTACACCTTC
TRBJ2-3 TRBV2 NA TRBD2 CASSLTSGGDTQYF TGTGCCAGCAGTCTGACTAGCGGGGGGGATACGCAGTATTTT
TRBJ1-1 TRBV18 NA NA CASSLGGPLNTEAFF TGTGCCAGCTCCCTCGGGGGGCCCCTGAACACTGAAGCTTTCTTT
TRBJ1-5 TRBV19 NA TRBD1 CASSSRTGYNQPQHF TGTGCCAGTAGTTCGAGGACAGGGTACAATCAGCCCCAGCATTTT
TRBJ2-5 TRBV5-6 NA NA CASSPNKQYF TGTGCCAGCAGCCCGAACAAGCAGTACTTC
TRBJ1-4 TRBV18 NA NA CASSPDRGPINEKLFF TGTGCCAGCTCACCCGACCGCGGCCCGATTAATGAAAAACTGTTTTTT
TRBJ2-7 TRBV27 NA NA CASSGHLTYEQYF TGTGCCAGCAGTGGACATTTGACCTACGAGCAGTACTTC
TRBJ2-5 TRBV4-1 NA TRBD1 CASSHTGVAEQETQYF TGCGCCAGCAGCCACACAGGGGTTGCGGAGCAAGAGACCCAGTACTTC
TRBJ2-7 TRBV4-3 NA NA CASSQDQGSSYEQYF TGCGCCAGCAGCCAAGATCAGGGGAGCTCCTACGAGCAGTACTTC
TRBJ1-2 TRBV9 NA NA CASSVGRDGYTF TGTGCCAGCAGCGTAGGCAGGGATGGCTACACCTTC
TRBJ2-3 TRBV19 NA NA CASSIGGPTDTQYF TGTGCCAGTAGTATTGGCGGCCCCACAGATACGCAGTATTTT
TRBJ2-2 TRBV5-1 NA TRBD2 CASSPTSGGNTGELFF TGCGCCAGCAGCCCGACTAGCGGGGGGAACACCGGGGAGCTGTTTTTT
TRBJ1-4 TRBV5-1 NA NA CASSLSGNEKLFF TGCGCCAGCAGCTTGTCGGGTAATGAAAAACTGTTTTTT
TRBJ1-5 TRBV2 once NA CASSEAGRSITGQPQHF TGTGCCAGCAGTGAAGCGGGGAGGTCGATTACCGGTCAGCCCCAGCATTTT
TRBJ1-2 TRBV4-3 NA NA CASSQGTAKNYGYTF TGCGCCAGCAGCCAAGGGACAGCTAAAAACTATGGCTACACCTTC
TRBJ1-5 TRBV12-5 NA TRBD1 CASEGQPNQPQHF TGTGCTAGCGAGGGACAGCCGAATCAGCCCCAGCATTTT
TRBJ1-1 TRBV7-2 NA TRBD1 CASSTDREDTEAFF TGTGCCAGCAGCACTGACAGGGAGGACACTGAAGCTTTCTTT
TRBJ2-2 TRBV12-5 NA TRBD2 CASGRGLAGGELFF TGTGCTAGTGGTCGGGGACTAGCGGGCGGGGAGCTGTTTTTT
TRBJ2-7 TRBV4-1 NA NA CASSQGSTGYEQYF TGCGCCAGCAGCCAGGGATCGACAGGTTACGAGCAGTACTTC
TRBJ2-1 TRBV6-5 few NA CASQGVEQFF TGTGCCAGCCAGGGCGTTGAGCAGTTCTTC
TRBJ2-7 TRBV7-2 few TRBD1 CASSYRQGITYEQYF TGTGCCAGCAGCTACAGACAGGGGATCACCTACGAGCAGTACTTC
TRBJ2-7 TRBV9 NA TRBD1 CASSVGVQGAQYEQYF TGTGCCAGCAGCGTAGGGGTCCAGGGGGCGCAGTACGAGCAGTACTTC
TRBJ1-2 TRBV5-6 NA NA CASTQRKRGTNYGYTF TGTGCCAGCACCCAACGGAAGAGAGGGACTAACTATGGCTACACCTTC